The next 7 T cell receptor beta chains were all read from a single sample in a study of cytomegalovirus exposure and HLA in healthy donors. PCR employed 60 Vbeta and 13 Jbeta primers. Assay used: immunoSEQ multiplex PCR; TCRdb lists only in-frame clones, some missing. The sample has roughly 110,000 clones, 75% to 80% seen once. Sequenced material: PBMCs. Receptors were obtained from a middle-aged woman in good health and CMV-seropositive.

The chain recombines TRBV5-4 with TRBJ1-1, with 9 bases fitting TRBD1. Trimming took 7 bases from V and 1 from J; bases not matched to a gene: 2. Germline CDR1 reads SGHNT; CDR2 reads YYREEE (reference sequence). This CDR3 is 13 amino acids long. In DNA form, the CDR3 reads TGTGCCAGCTGGGACAGGGCGAACACTGAAGCTTTCTTT. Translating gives CASWDRANTEAFF.

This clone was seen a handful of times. CDR3 sequence: CASSSDRGYGYTF. The DNA of the CDR3 is TGTGCCAGCAGTTCCGACAGAGGCTATGGCTACACCTTC. V gene TRBV6-1 combines with J gene TRBJ1-2, with TRBD1 as a possible D gene (5 bases). Per the germline V gene, CDR1 is MNHNS and CDR2 is SASEGT. Trimming shortened V by 5 bases and J by 4 bases, and 11 bases separated the two germline ends. CDR3 size: 13 residues.

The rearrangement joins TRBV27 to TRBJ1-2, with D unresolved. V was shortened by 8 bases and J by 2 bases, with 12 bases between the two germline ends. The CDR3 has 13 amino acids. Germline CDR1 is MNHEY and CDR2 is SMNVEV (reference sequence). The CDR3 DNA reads TGTGCCAGCGGCTCCGGGTCCAACTATGGCTACACCTTC. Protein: CASGSGSNYGYTF.

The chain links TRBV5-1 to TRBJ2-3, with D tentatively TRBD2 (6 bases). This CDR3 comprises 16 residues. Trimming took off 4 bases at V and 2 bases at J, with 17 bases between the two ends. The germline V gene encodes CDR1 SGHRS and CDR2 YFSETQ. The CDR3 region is CASSPGGRFATDTQYF. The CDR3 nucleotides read TGCGCCAGCAGCCCCGGAGGGCGGTTCGCCACAGATACGCAGTATTTT.

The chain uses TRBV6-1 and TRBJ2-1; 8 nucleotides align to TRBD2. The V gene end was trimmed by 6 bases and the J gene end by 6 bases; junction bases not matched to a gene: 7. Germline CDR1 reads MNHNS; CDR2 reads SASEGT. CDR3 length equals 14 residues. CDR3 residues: CASSPRTSPNEQFF. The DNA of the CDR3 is TGTGCCAGCAGCCCCCGGACTAGCCCCAATGAGCAGTTCTTC.

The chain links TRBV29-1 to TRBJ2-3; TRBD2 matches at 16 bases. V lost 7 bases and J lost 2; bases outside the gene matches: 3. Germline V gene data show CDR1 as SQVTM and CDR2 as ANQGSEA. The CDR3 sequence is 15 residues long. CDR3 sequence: CSAGTSGGATDTQYF. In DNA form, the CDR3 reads TGCAGCGCCGGGACTAGCGGGGGGGCCACAGATACGCAGTATTTT.

The CDR3 protein is CASSDRQISNQPQHF. CDR3 DNA sequence: TGTGCCAGCAGTGACCGACAGATTAGCAATCAGCCCCAGCATTTT. The chain combines TRBV6-6 with TRBJ1-5; D may be TRBD1 (5 bases). The CDR3 has 15 residues. Germline CDR1 and CDR2: MNHNY and SVGAGI (reference sequence). V was pared by 5 bases and J by 0 bases, with 11 bases between.